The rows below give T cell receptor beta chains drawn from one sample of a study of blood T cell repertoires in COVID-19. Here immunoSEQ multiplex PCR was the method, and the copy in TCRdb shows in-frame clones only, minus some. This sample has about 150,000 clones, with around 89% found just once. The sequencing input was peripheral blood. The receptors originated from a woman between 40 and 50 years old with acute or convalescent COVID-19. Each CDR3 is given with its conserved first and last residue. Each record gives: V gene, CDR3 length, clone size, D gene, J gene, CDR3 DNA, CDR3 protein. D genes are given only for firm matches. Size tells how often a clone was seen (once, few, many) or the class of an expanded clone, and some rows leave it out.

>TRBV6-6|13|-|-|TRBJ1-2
TGTGCCAGCGACCCCGGACTGATCTATGGCTACACCTTC
CASDPGLIYGYTF
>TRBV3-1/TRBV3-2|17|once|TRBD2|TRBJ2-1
TGTGCCAGCAGCCAAGAGGAACTAGCGGGAGGTTGGGATGAGCAGTTCTTC
CASSQEELAGGWDEQFF
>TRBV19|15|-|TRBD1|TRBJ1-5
TGTGCCAGTAGTCTGGACAGGGTAGGGAGTCAGCCCCAGCATTTT
CASSLDRVGSQPQHF
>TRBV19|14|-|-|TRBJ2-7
TGTGCCAGTAGTCAGGGGCCCTTATCCTACGAGCAGTACTTC
CASSQGPLSYEQYF
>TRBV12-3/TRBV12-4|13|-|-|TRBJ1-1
TGTGCCAGCAGCCGAGACTTCAACACTGAAGCTTTCTTT
CASSRDFNTEAFF
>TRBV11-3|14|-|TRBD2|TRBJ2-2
TGTGCCAGCAGCTCAGGACTAGAAGGCGGGGAGCTGTTTTTT
CASSSGLEGGELFF
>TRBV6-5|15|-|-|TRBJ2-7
TGTGCCAGCAGTTACAGGGGGAATATTTACTACGAGCAGTACTTC
CASSYRGNIYYEQYF
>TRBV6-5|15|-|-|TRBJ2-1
TGTGCCAGCAGAATAACGGGACTTTCCTACAATGAGCAGTTCTTC
CASRITGLSYNEQFF
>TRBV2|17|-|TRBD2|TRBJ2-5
TGTGCCAGCAGGACGGGGCTAGCGGGAGGGCCCGGGGAGACCCAGTACTTC
CASRTGLAGGPGETQYF
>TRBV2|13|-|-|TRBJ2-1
TGTGCCAGCAGTTGGGACAACTACAATGAGCAGTTCTTC
CASSWDNYNEQFF
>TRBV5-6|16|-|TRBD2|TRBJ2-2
TGTGCCAGCAGCTTGAATGGCGGGGGGGACAGCGGGGAGCTGTTTTTT
CASSLNGGGDSGELFF
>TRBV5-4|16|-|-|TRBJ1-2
TGTGCCAGCAGCTTGAAGCGACAGAGTATGAGCTATGGCTACACCTTC
CASSLKRQSMSYGYTF
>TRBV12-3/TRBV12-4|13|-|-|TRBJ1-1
TGTGCCAGCCAAGAGTCGATGAACACTGAAGCTTTCTTT
CASQESMNTEAFF
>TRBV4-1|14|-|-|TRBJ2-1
TGCGCCAGCAGCCAAGTTAACCCTAACAATGAGCAGTTCTTC
CASSQVNPNNEQFF
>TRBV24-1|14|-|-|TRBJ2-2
TGTGCCACCAGTGATTTCGGGAACACCGGGGAGCTGTTTTTT
CATSDFGNTGELFF
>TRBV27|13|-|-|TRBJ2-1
TGTGCCAGCACGGACAGTCTTACGGTAGGGCAGTTCTTC
CASTDSLTVGQFF
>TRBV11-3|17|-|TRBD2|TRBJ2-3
TGTGCCAGCAGCTTAGCCCTTTTTGCGGGAGGAACAGATACGCAGTATTTT
CASSLALFAGGTDTQYF
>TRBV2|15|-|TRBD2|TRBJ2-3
TGTGCCAGCAGTGACGGGCGGGGGAAAACAGATACGCAGTATTTT
CASSDGRGKTDTQYF
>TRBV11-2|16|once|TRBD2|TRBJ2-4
TGTGCCAGCAGCTTATCAACGGGGGGAACCAAAAACATTCAGTACTTC
CASSLSTGGTKNIQYF
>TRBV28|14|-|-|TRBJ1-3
TGTGCCAGCAAGGGGGGGCCAGCTGGAAACACCATATATTTT
CASKGGPAGNTIYF
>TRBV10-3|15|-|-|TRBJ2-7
TGTGCCATCAGTGAGTCGGTACGGACTACCTACGAGCAGTACTTC
CAISESVRTTYEQYF
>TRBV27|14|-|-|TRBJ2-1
TGTGCCAGCAGTTTATCGGGCAGCTACAATGAGCAGTTCTTC
CASSLSGSYNEQFF
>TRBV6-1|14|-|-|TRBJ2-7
TGTGCCAGCAGTGAACCGGGACACTCCTACGAGCAGTACTTC
CASSEPGHSYEQYF
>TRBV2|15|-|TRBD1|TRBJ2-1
TGTGCCAGCAGTCTTGACAGGGGTCGATACAATGAGCAGTTCTTC
CASSLDRGRYNEQFF
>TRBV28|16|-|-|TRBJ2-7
TGTGCCAGCAGTTTATCAGTGGCGGCGAGCTCCTACGAGCAGTACTTC
CASSLSVAASSYEQYF
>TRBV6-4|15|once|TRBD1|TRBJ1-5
TGTGCCAGCAGTGACCGGACAGGTTTGTGTCAGCCCCAGCATTTT
CASSDRTGLCQPQHF
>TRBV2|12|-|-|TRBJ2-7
TGTGCCAGCAGTGATCTCTCCTACGAGCAGTACTTC
CASSDLSYEQYF
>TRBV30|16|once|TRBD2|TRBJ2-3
TGTGCCGGCCTAGCGGGAGCGGGTACTAGCACAGATACGCAGTATTTT
CAGLAGAGTSTDTQYF
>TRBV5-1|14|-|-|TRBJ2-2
TGCGCCAGCAGTCCCCAAGAGCGGGCCGGGGAGCTGTTTTTT
CASSPQERAGELFF
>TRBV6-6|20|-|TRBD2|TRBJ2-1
TGTGCCAGCAGCAAGAACCAGGGACTAGCGGGAGGGTCTAGCTACAATGAGCAGTTCTTC
CASSKNQGLAGGSSYNEQFF
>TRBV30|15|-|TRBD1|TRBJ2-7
TGTGCCTGGAGTGCCGGGACAGGGGGTGATTACGAGCAGTACTTC
CAWSAGTGGDYEQYF
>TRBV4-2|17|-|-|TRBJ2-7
TGTGCCAGCAGCCAAACCCCTTTGCGGGACGACTCCTACGAGCAGTACTTC
CASSQTPLRDDSYEQYF
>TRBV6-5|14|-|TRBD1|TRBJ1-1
TGTGCCAGCAGCGTGGGACAGCTGAACACTGAAGCTTTCTTT
CASSVGQLNTEAFF
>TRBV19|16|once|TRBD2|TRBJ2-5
TGTGCCAGCGCGGGAAGCCGCGGGAGACAACAAGAGACCCAGTACTTC
CASAGSRGRQQETQYF
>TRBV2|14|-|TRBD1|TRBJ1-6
TGTGCCAGCATCCTGGACAGGGGGCACTCACCCCTCCACTTT
CASILDRGHSPLHF
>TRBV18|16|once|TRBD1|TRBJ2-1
TGTGCCAGCTCACTAATGGCAGGGGGCACCTACAATGAGCAGTTCTTC
CASSLMAGGTYNEQFF
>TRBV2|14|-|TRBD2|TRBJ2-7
TGTGCCAGCAGTGAACAAGCGGGGGTCTACGAGCAGTACTTC
CASSEQAGVYEQYF
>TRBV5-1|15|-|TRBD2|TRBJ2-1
TGCGCCAGCACCCCCGGGACTAGCGGGAACAATGAGCAGTTCTTC
CASTPGTSGNNEQFF
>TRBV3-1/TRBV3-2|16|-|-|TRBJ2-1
TGTGCCAGCAGCCAAGAGGCTAGCCGCCGATACAATGAGCAGTTCTTC
CASSQEASRRYNEQFF
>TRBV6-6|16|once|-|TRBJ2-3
TGTGCCAGCAGTTACCGGGCACAGGGTTATTCAGATACGCAGTATTTT
CASSYRAQGYSDTQYF
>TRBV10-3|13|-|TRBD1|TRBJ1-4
TGTGCCATCAAATCGGGACAGGATGAAAAACTGTTTTTT
CAIKSGQDEKLFF
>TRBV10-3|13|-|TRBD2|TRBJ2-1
TGTGCCATCAGTTCCGGGACTAACTATGAGCAGTTCTTC
CAISSGTNYEQFF
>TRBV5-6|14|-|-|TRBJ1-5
TGTGCCAGCAGCCGAGGAATCTCTGGTCAGCCCCAGCATTTT
CASSRGISGQPQHF
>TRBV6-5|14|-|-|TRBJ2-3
TGTGCCAGCAGCAAGGACTCTTCCACAGATACGCAGTATTTT
CASSKDSSTDTQYF
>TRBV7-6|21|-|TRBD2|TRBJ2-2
TGTGCCAGCAGCTTAATCCGGGGACCTAGCGGGAGCTACAAGCCTTCGGGGGAGCTGTTTTTT
CASSLIRGPSGSYKPSGELFF
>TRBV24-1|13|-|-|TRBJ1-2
TGTGCCACCAGTGATCCCCAGGGGTATGGCTACACCTTC
CATSDPQGYGYTF
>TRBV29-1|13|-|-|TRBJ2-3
TGCAGCGCGTGGGGGCGAGGCACAGATACGCAGTATTTT
CSAWGRGTDTQYF
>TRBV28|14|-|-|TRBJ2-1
TGTGCCAGCAGTTTGCAGGACATAAGAAATGAGCAGTTCTTC
CASSLQDIRNEQFF
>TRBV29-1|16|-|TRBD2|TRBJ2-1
TGCAGCGTTGAAGATCATGGGACTAGCCCTGGCGATGAGCAGTTCTTC
CSVEDHGTSPGDEQFF
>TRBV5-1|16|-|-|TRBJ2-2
TGCGCCAGCAGCTTGAGGGATGTTACAGGCACCGGGGAGCTGTTTTTT
CASSLRDVTGTGELFF
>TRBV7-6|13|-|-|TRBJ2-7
TGTGCCAGCAGCTTCTCCAGGGCCCACGAGCAGTACTTC
CASSFSRAHEQYF
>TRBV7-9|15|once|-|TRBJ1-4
TGTGCCAGCAGCTTAGCTGAGGGGGCTAATGAAAAACTGTTTTTT
CASSLAEGANEKLFF
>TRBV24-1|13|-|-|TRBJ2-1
TGTGCCACCAGTGATCCGGGTTACAATGAGCAGTTCTTC
CATSDPGYNEQFF
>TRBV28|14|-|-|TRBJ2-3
TGTGCCAGCAGTCTCGGGGGGCCCACTGATACGCAGTATTTT
CASSLGGPTDTQYF
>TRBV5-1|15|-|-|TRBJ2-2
TGCGCCAGCAGCTTGCCGGGACTTAACACCGGGGAGCTGTTTTTT
CASSLPGLNTGELFF
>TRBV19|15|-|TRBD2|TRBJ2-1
TGTGCCAGTAGCGAATTAGCGGGGGCCTACAATGAGCAGTTCTTC
CASSELAGAYNEQFF
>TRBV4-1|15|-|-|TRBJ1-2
TGCGCCAGCAGCCAAGCCGAGACAGGAAACTATGGCTACACCTTC
CASSQAETGNYGYTF
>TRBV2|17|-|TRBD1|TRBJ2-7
TGTGCCAGCATTCGGGACAGGGCCCTAATGGTTTCCTACGAGCAGTACTTC
CASIRDRALMVSYEQYF